This T cell receptor beta chain was found in a study of early T cells in non-severe SARS-CoV-2 infection. Overall study: Chains were not paired, and sequencing was done on bulk RNA from unsorted whole blood.

Individual cDNA molecules were tagged with unique molecular identifiers. One entry per CDR3 protein results from TCRdb running MiXCR on the 5' RACE reads. This table has fewer than 110,000 distinct CDR3 sequences, 8.5% to 14% appearing once. This clonotype was counted ten times or more. Its target is not known. The CDR3 totals 16 residues. CDR1 is SGDLS, CDR2 YYNGEE, per germline. The trim removed 1 base at V and 0 bases at J, leaving 3 bases unmatched. Study-wide results and limits: Matching with VDJdb favored anti-spike CD8 responses (missing private and CD4 specificities).

The receptor was isolated from an adult who was a healthcare worker with PCR-confirmed SARS-CoV-2 infection or an uninfected control (not recorded which). This chain joins TRBV9 and TRBJ2-1, with 8 bases identical to TRBD2. Source material: whole blood. The DNA for the CDR3 is TGTGCCAGCAGCGTATTCGCGGGAGGCTCCTACAATGAGCAGTTCTTC. It translates to CASSVFAGGSYNEQFF.